The 18 T cell receptor beta chains given below trace back to one sample, sequenced in a study of T cell clonality in common variable immunodeficiency. Assay used: immunoSEQ multiplex PCR; TCRdb lists only in-frame clones, some missing. Singletons are absent from the sample, which has approximately 52,000 clones. Sample: peripheral blood mononuclear cells. All receptors derive from a person between 18 and 75 years old in good health.

This clone was recorded many times. The read gets to within 3 residues of the CDR3 end, and the germline J gene fills in the rest. The chain is built from TRBV30 and TRBJ2-5; 13 bases map to TRBD2. Trimming removed 0 bases from V and 4 bases from J; junction bases left unmatched: 5. This CDR3 contains 16 residues. The V gene's germline CDR1 is GTSNPN and CDR2 SVGIG (reference sequence). The CDR3 DNA, read in part, is TGTGCCTGGAGTGTATGGGGACTAGCGGGAAGAGAGACC. Residues: CAWSVWGLAGRET. The whole CDR3 protein is CAWSVWGLAGRETQYF. The complete variable domain, with remaining parts taken from reference TRBV30 and TRBJ2-5, reads SQTIHQWPATLVQPVGSPLSLECTVEGTSNPNLYWYRQAAGRGLQLLFYSVGIGQISSEVPQNLSASRPQDRQFILSSKKLLLSDSGFYLCAWSVWGLAGRETQYFGPGTRLLVL.

The table lists this clone with many counts. The read ends 3 residues before the CDR3 terminus; that terminus is restored from the germline J gene. V usage is TRBV7-2 and J usage is TRBJ2-1; TRBD2 agrees at 7 bases. This CDR3 contains 15 residues. V gave up 3 bases and J gave up 6 bases; unmatched junction bases: 8. Per the germline V gene, CDR1 is SGHTA and CDR2 is FQGNSA. The CDR3 spells CASSFSGGRSNEQFF. CDR3 bases read: TGTGCCAGCAGCTTTTCTGGCGGGAGAAGCAATGAG.

This clone has a count of ten or more. The sequence runs out 3 residues before the end of the CDR3; the remainder is reconstructed from the germline J gene. The chain uses TRBV19 and TRBJ1-4; 7 positions agree with TRBD1. The CDR3 covers 16 residues. From germline, CDR1 is LNHDA and CDR2 SQIVND (reference sequence). V lost 2 bases, J lost 6 bases, and 9 bases stayed unmatched. Incomplete CDR3 DNA: TGTGCCAGTAGTATAATTCAGGGGGGCGCGTATGAAAAA. Protein: CASSIIQGGAYEK. The whole CDR3 protein reads CASSIIQGGAYEKLFF.

This clone was detected many times. From the germline J gene comes the end of the CDR3, since the read stops 3 residues before it. This chain joins TRBV11-2 and TRBJ1-1; D ambiguous. Germline values: CDR1 SGHAT, CDR2 FQNNGV. The CDR3 runs to 14 residues. Trimming shortened V by 5 bases and J by 2 bases, and 12 bases separated the two germline ends. CDR3 amino acids: CASSPVERNTEAFF. CDR3 DNA (partial): TGTGCCAGCAGCCCCGTAGAGAGAAACACTGAA.

This clone was found many times. The sequenced fragment ends 3 residues before the CDR3 boundary, so the rest is inferred from the germline J gene. The rearrangement links TRBV20-1 to TRBJ1-6; 8 nucleotides match TRBD1. With 0 bases clipped from V and 10 bases from J, the junction kept 5 bases outside the gene matches. Germline CDR1 reads DFQATT; CDR2 reads SNEGSKA (reference sequence). The CDR3 has 14 amino acids. The covered CDR3 bases are TGCAGTGCTAGAGATGGACAGGGAGGATCACCC. Amino acid sequence: CSARDGQGGSP. The CDR3 in its entirety is CSARDGQGGSPLHF.

For this clone: The junction does not match germline at one end; this may be a read error. The read gets to within 3 residues of the CDR3 end, and the germline J gene fills in the rest. This chain joins TRBV5-1 and TRBJ2-3; D ambiguous. The V gene's germline CDR1 is SGHRS and CDR2 YFSETQ. CDR3 length: 14 residues. This CDR3 is CASSLDSVTDAQYF. The CDR3 DNA, read in part, is TGCGCCAGCAGCTTGGACTCCGTCACAGATGCG.

This clone has ten or more counts. The CDR3 extends 3 residues past the end of the read, so its final part is completed from the germline J gene. The chain combines TRBV19 with TRBJ2-6, with 7 bases matching TRBD1. Per germline, CDR1 LNHDA and CDR2 SQIVND (reference sequence). V lost 3 bases, J lost 0 bases, and 5 bases stayed unmatched. The CDR3 contains 17 residues. The CDR3 sequence is CASSIRGQISGANVLTF. CDR3 bases read: TGTGCCAGTAGTATTAGGGGACAGATCTCTGGGGCCAACGTC. The variable domain in full, with the rest retrieved from reference TRBV19 and TRBJ2-6, is DGGITQSPKYLFRKEGQNVTLSCEQNLNHDAMYWYRQDPGQGLRLIYYSQIVNDFQKGDIAEGYSVSREKKESFPLTVTSAQKNPTAFYLCASSIRGQISGANVLTFGAGSRLTVL.

This clone has just a few counts. Read data end 3 residues before the CDR3 end; the end is taken from the germline J gene. The V gene is TRBV5-1, the J gene TRBJ2-4; D perhaps matches TRBD1 (7 bases). This CDR3 comprises 15 residues. Germline V gene lookup returns CDR1 SGHRS and CDR2 YFSETQ. CDR3 DNA (partial): TGCGCCAGCAATCACGACCAGGGGGGCCAAGAGACT. This translates into CASNHDQGGQET. The complete CDR3 protein is CASNHDQGGQETQYF.

This clone was found a few times. The read finishes 3 residues shy of the CDR3 end, and the germline J gene is used to complete it. The J gene is TRBJ1-3, the V gene TRBV11-2; tentatively, D is TRBD1 (6 bases). The germline V and J ends were trimmed by 6 bases and 4 bases, with 10 bases remaining between them. Germline CDR1 SGHAT, CDR2 FQNNGV. CDR3 length: 13 amino acids. The chain's CDR3 is CASRPGQGNTIYF. The CDR3 DNA, read in part, is TGTGCCAGCAGACCGGGACAAGGAAACACC. The full variable domain, with the rest looked up from reference TRBV11-2 and TRBJ1-3, is EAGVAQSPRYKIIEKRQSVAFWCNPISGHATLYWYQQILGQGPKLLIQFQNNGVVDDSQLPKDRFSAERLKGVDSTLKIQPAKLEDSAVYLCASRPGQGNTIYFGEGSWLTVV.

This clone has ten or more counts. The observed sequence ends 3 residues before the CDR3 terminus, with the missing tail filled in from the germline J gene. The chain combines TRBV7-8 with TRBJ1-4; the D gene is possibly TRBD1 (6 bases). Per germline, CDR1 SGHVS and CDR2 FQNEAQ. With 1 base removed from V and 2 bases from J, the gap between germline ends came to 14 bases. This CDR3 has 17 amino acids. Partial CDR3 DNA: TGTGCCAGCAGCTTAGGGGGGCTGGGCCAGACTAATGAAAAA. This translates into CASSLGGLGQTNEK. The entire CDR3 protein is CASSLGGLGQTNEKLFF.

This clone showed up many times. The observed sequence ends 3 residues before the CDR3 terminus, with the missing tail filled in from the germline J gene. The chain recombines TRBV7-3 with TRBJ2-2; 8 bases are a match to TRBD2. CDR3 length equals 14 residues. The ends lost 3 bases at V and 8 bases at J; junction bases unmatched: 5. The germline V gene has CDR1 SGHTA and CDR2 FQGTGA. The CDR3 DNA, read in part, is TGTGCCAGCAGCTTTCTTAGCGGGACTGGGGAG. This translates into CASSFLSGTGE. The whole CDR3 region reads CASSFLSGTGELFF.

This clone showed up many times. The CDR3 end lies 3 residues beyond the end of the read and is filled in from the germline J gene. The chain combines TRBV20-1 with TRBJ2-5; 9 bases are shared with TRBD1. CDR3 size: 14 residues. J lost 4 bases, V lost 5 bases, and 8 bases had no gene match. Germline V gene data show CDR1 as DFQATT and CDR2 as SNEGSKA (reference sequence). CDR3 in amino acids: CSAETGGDGETQYF. The sequenced part of the CDR3 DNA is TGCAGTGCTGAGACAGGGGGAGACGGAGAGACC.

There are many counts of this clone. The sequence runs out 3 residues before the end of the CDR3; the remainder is reconstructed from the germline J gene. This rearrangement joins TRBV5-5 to TRBJ1-1; TRBD1 matches 8 bases. The CDR3 covers 14 residues. Per the germline V gene, CDR1 is SGHKS and CDR2 is YYEKEE (reference sequence). Germline trimming cut 2 bases from V and 6 bases from J; bases unmatched to any gene: 6. Here the CDR3 reads CASSFWQGAAEAFF. The CDR3 DNA, read in part, is TGTGCCAGCAGCTTTTGGCAGGGGGCGGCTGAA.

This clone came up a few times. The CDR3 extends 3 residues past the end of the read, so its final part is completed from the germline J gene. This chain links TRBV19 with TRBJ2-7; 11 nucleotides agree with TRBD1. Trimming removed 8 bases from V and 4 bases from J; junction bases left unmatched: 10. This CDR3 comprises 15 residues. The V gene's germline CDR1 is LNHDA and CDR2 SQIVND (reference sequence). The CDR3 protein is CASGNFGTGGYEQYF. The DNA read from the CDR3 is TGTGCCAGTGGTAATTTCGGGACAGGGGGGTACGAG. The complete variable domain, with remaining parts taken from reference TRBV19 and TRBJ2-7, reads DGGITQSPKYLFRKEGQNVTLSCEQNLNHDAMYWYRQDPGQGLRLIYYSQIVNDFQKGDIAEGYSVSREKKESFPLTVTSAQKNPTAFYLCASGNFGTGGYEQYFGPGTRLTVT.

This clone was detected many times. The read ends 3 residues shy of where the CDR3 ends; the end is completed using the germline J gene. The chain is built from TRBV10-3 and TRBJ2-4, with 9 bases lining up with TRBD1. The CDR3 consists of 14 residues. Looked up from germline, CDR1 is ENHRY and CDR2 is SYGVKD. V gave up 10 bases and J gave up 2 bases; unmatched junction bases: 6. The CDR3 DNA, read in part, is TGTGCCACATGGACAGGGGTATCCAAAAACATT. Encoded protein: CATWTGVSKNI. The complete CDR3 protein is CATWTGVSKNIQYF.

This clone was recorded at least ten times. The read is 3 residues too short to cover the CDR3 end, so that end is filled in from the germline J gene. The chain recombines TRBV19 with TRBJ2-1, with 8 bases matching TRBD2. The CDR3 covers 15 residues. The ends lost 6 bases at V and 5 bases at J; junction bases unmatched: 9. The germline CDR1 and CDR2 sequences are LNHDA and SQIVND (reference sequence). CDR3 DNA, as far as it was read: TGTGCCAGTAGCAAAGGGACTAGAATGAACAATGAG. Residues: CASSKGTRMNNE. The whole CDR3 protein is CASSKGTRMNNEQFF. Using reference TRBV19 and TRBJ2-1 for the parts outside the CDR3, the full variable domain is DGGITQSPKYLFRKEGQNVTLSCEQNLNHDAMYWYRQDPGQGLRLIYYSQIVNDFQKGDIAEGYSVSREKKESFPLTVTSAQKNPTAFYLCASSKGTRMNNEQFFGPGTRLTVL.

This clone was picked up a small number of times. The read falls 3 residues short of the CDR3 end, and the missing part is taken from the germline J gene. This chain uses TRBV30 with TRBJ2-2; a possible D gene is TRBD1 (6 bases). Germline CDR1 and CDR2: GTSNPN and SVGIG (reference sequence). The CDR3 contains 14 residues. Incomplete CDR3 DNA: TGTGCCTGGAGTGTAGGGGGAACTAATGAAAAG. This translates into CAWSVGGTNEK. The full CDR3 is CAWSVGGTNEKLFF.

This clone was detected many times. The sequence runs out 3 residues before the end of the CDR3; the remainder is reconstructed from the germline J gene. The chain carries TRBV5-1 and TRBJ2-1, with TRBD2 as a possible D gene (6 bases). There are 13 residues in the CDR3. V lost 4 bases to trimming and J lost 8 bases, with 13 bases between them. Germline CDR1 SGHRS, CDR2 YFSETQ. The CDR3 bases that were read are TGCGCCAGCAGCCTGGGCGGGGCCTATGAG. It translates to CASSLGGAYE. The full CDR3 protein reads CASSLGGAYEQFF.